This entry is about one T cell receptor beta chain. Its antigen is not identified. This CDR3 is built from 13 residues. Deletions cut 5 bases from V and 3 bases from J, with 10 bases between. Germline assignment: CDR1 SGHRS and CDR2 YFSETQ. CD4+ cells underwent separation, giving CD45RA+ naive and CD45RA-negative memory subsets. This entry belongs to a study of shared clonotypes between healthy human individuals. Study-wide findings and caveats: Clonotype sharing levels among donors were expected to vary with sequencing depth. Naive CD4 clonotypes overlapped across several donors at roughly 5%.

Genomic DNA of every subset was divided equally among multiple immunoSEQ plates. Profiled with immunoSEQ multiplex PCR; TCRdb holds only in-frame clones, not every one. The table shows roughly 2.6 million clones, with more than 90% occurring only once. V gene TRBV5-1 combines with J gene TRBJ2-3; no clear D gene. Sequencing input: naive CD4+ T cells sorted from blood. Indicated subset: CD45RA+ positively selected. This TCR was recovered from a man between 18 and 35 years old in good health. The CDR3 nucleotides are TGCGCCAGCAGGACTGTGGGGACAGATACGCAGTATTTT. Translating gives CASRTVGTDTQYF. Full variable domain (rest looked up from reference TRBV5-1 and TRBJ2-3): KAGVTQTPRYLIKTRGQQVTLSCSPISGHRSVSWYQQTPGQGLQFLFEYFSETQRNKGNFPGRFSGRQFSNSRSEMNVSTLELGDSALYLCASRTVGTDTQYFGPGTRLTVL.